These 30 T cell receptor beta chains were all obtained from the same sample, sequenced in a study of identical twins. TCRdb used MiXCR to reprocess the 5' RACE reads, holding one entry per CDR3 protein. Of 150,000 or so distinct CDR3 sequences listed, under 4.5% are singletons. The specimen sequenced was memory T cells sorted from blood. The receptors stem from a man aged 18 to 30 in good health.

This clonotype was observed at least ten times. V gene TRBV27 combines with J gene TRBJ2-5; TRBD1 agrees at 9 bases. Germline-derived CDR1 and CDR2 are MNHEY and SMNVEV (reference sequence). V lost 5 bases, J lost 1 base, and 5 bases stayed unmatched. The CDR3 contains 15 residues. The CDR3 spells CASSMGQGVQETQYF. As DNA, the CDR3 is TGTGCCAGCAGTATGGGACAGGGTGTCCAAGAGACCCAGTACTTC.

In its sample, this clonotype was seen many times. The V and J genes are TRBV5-1 and TRBJ2-5; 9 positions match TRBD1. The CDR3 is made up of 16 amino acids. Trimming cost V 4 bases and J 5 bases; bases outside gene matches: 12. Germline values: CDR1 SGHRS, CDR2 YFSETQ. CDR3 DNA: TGCGCCAGCAGCCCGACAGGACAGGGGAGTTATGAGACCCAGTACTTC. Encoded protein: CASSPTGQGSYETQYF.

This clonotype was found many times. This sequence joins TRBV19 and TRBJ2-7; TRBD2 matches 11 bases. Unmatched junction bases numbered 9, after V lost 6 bases and J lost 5 bases. The CDR3 has 15 residues. Germline CDR1 and CDR2: LNHDA and SQIVND (reference sequence). The CDR3 DNA reads TGTGCCAGTAGGATCTTAGCGGGAGGGCCGGACGAGCAGTACTTC. It translates to CASRILAGGPDEQYF.

This clonotype was counted ten times or more. The chain carries TRBV25-1 and TRBJ1-6; weak D call: TRBD1 (5 bases). Trimming took 2 bases from V and 9 from J, leaving 11 bases between them. Germline CDR1 MGHDK, CDR2 SYGVNS. The CDR3 extends over 14 amino acids. The CDR3 protein is CASSEQGFGSPLHF. Here the CDR3 DNA reads TGTGCCAGCAGTGAACAGGGATTTGGTTCACCCCTCCACTTT.

This clonotype was seen repeatedly, ten times or more. The chain joins TRBV5-6 to TRBJ2-5; 9 bases line up with TRBD1. The CDR3 is made up of 16 amino acids. CDR1 is SGHDT and CDR2 is YYEEEE in the germline V gene. V lost 7 bases and J lost 1; bases outside the gene matches: 11. The CDR3 loop is CASEVTGGSLQETQYF. The CDR3 DNA follows: TGTGCCAGCGAGGTGACAGGGGGTTCACTCCAAGAGACCCAGTACTTC.

This clonotype has ten or more counts. The V gene is TRBV7-9, the J gene TRBJ1-3; unclear D gene. Per germline, CDR1 SEHNR and CDR2 FQNEAQ (reference sequence). The V end lost 1 base, the J end lost 2 bases, and 6 bases lay between the germline ends. This CDR3 region has 14 residues. CDR3 loop: CASSLGSAGNTIYF. The CDR3 nucleotides are TGTGCCAGCAGCTTAGGGTCAGCTGGAAACACCATATATTTT.

Ten or more counts support this clonotype. The chain employs TRBV2 and TRBJ2-3, with D tentatively TRBD2 (6 bases). The CDR3 totals 14 residues. V lost 5 bases to trimming and J lost 10 bases, with 19 bases between them. The germline V gene has CDR1 SNHLY and CDR2 FYNNEI. The CDR3 region is CASSPGLPPGAQYF. In DNA form, the CDR3 reads TGTGCCAGCAGTCCGGGACTCCCCCCCGGGGCGCAGTATTTT. Filled out from reference TRBV2 and TRBJ2-3, the complete variable domain reads EPEVTQTPSHQVTQMGQEVILRCVPISNHLYFYWYRQILGQKVEFLVSFYNNEISEKSEIFDDQFSVERPDGSNFTLKIRSTKLEDSAMYFCASSPGLPPGAQYFGPGTRLTVL.

This clonotype was recorded many times. The chain couples TRBV6-1 to TRBJ2-5; D gene uncertain. V was pared by 3 bases and J by 0 bases, with 5 bases between. Germline V CDR1 and CDR2: MNHNS, SASEGT. There are 13 residues in the CDR3. CDR3 loop: CASSERNQETQYF. CDR3 nucleotide sequence: TGTGCCAGCAGTGAGCGCAACCAAGAGACCCAGTACTTC.

This clonotype was observed many times. The chain uses TRBV29-1 and TRBJ2-7, with a weak D call TRBD2 (6 bases). The CDR3 runs 12 residues. Germline CDR1 SQVTM, CDR2 ANQGSEA. Trimming took 5 bases from V and 3 from J, leaving 11 bases between them. CDR3 bases: TGCAGCGTTCGGCGGGACCTCTACGAGCAGTACTTC. Its translation: CSVRRDLYEQYF.

This clonotype was seen ten or more times. This chain connects TRBV6-2 or TRBV6-3 to TRBJ1-3; D is possibly TRBD1 (6 bases). This CDR3 has 15 amino acids. V lost 8 bases to trimming and J lost 7 bases, with 21 bases between them. CDR1 and CDR2 from the germline V gene are MNHEY and SVGEGT. This chain's CDR3 is CASAPPQGRRNTIYF. The CDR3, as DNA: TGTGCCAGCGCCCCCCCTCAGGGGAGGAGGAACACCATATATTTT.

This clonotype was counted at least ten times. The CDR3 protein is CSPTGEQYV. The CDR3 DNA is TGCAGTCCCACGGGCGAGCAGTACGTC. V and J are TRBV20-1 and TRBJ2-7; no firm D call. The germline V gene encodes CDR1 DFQATT and CDR2 SNEGSKA (reference sequence). V lost 8 bases, J lost 6 bases, and 8 bases lay in between. This CDR3 has 9 residues.

This clonotype was picked up many times. V gene TRBV5-1 combines with J gene TRBJ1-6; 8 bases line up with TRBD1. The CDR3 sequence is 14 residues long. Germline CDR1 reads SGHRS; CDR2 reads YFSETQ. V dropped 0 bases and J dropped 10; count of bases not matched to a gene: 3. The DNA for the CDR3 is TGCGCCAGCAGCTTGGGACAGGGGTTGTCACCCCTCCACTTT. Translating gives CASSLGQGLSPLHF. The variable domain in full, completed from reference TRBV5-1 and TRBJ1-6, reads KAGVTQTPRYLIKTRGQQVTLSCSPISGHRSVSWYQQTPGQGLQFLFEYFSETQRNKGNFPGRFSGRQFSNSRSEMNVSTLELGDSALYLCASSLGQGLSPLHFGNGTRLTVT.

This clonotype was seen at least ten times. This chain connects TRBV18 to TRBJ2-2; D unclear. This CDR3 is built from 13 residues. Trimming removed 8 bases from V and 4 bases from J, with 11 bases in between. The germline V gene encodes CDR1 KGHSH and CDR2 LQKENI. CDR3 nucleotide sequence: TGTGCCAGCAGAACCGGGCGCACCGGGGAGCTGTTTTTT. Translation: CASRTGRTGELFF.

The table lists this clonotype with many counts. This rearrangement joins TRBV5-1 to TRBJ2-7; 10 nucleotides align to TRBD1. Germline loops: CDR1 SGHRS, CDR2 YFSETQ. V trimming: 2 bases; J trimming: 7 bases; junction bases outside the gene matches: 15. The CDR3 is made up of 17 amino acids. In DNA form, the CDR3 reads TGCGCCAGCAGCTTAGACCCGACAGGGGGCATAGGAGGGGAGCAGTACGTC. Translation: CASSLDPTGGIGGEQYV.

At least ten counts were recorded for this clonotype. CDR3 coding DNA: TGTGCCAGCAGCTTAGATAGAACAGATACGCAGTATTTT. Translation gives CASSLDRTDTQYF. The rearrangement uses TRBV7-8 and TRBJ2-3; unclear D gene. The CDR3 sequence is 13 residues long. Deletions cut 1 base from V and 3 bases from J, with 5 bases between. CDR1 and CDR2 (germline): SGHVS, FQNEAQ.

Many counts were recorded for this clonotype. The chain couples TRBV20-1 to TRBJ2-7; no clear D gene. Trimming shortened V by 3 bases and J by 6 bases, and 12 bases separated the two germline ends. CDR1 and CDR2 (germline): DFQATT, SNEGSKA (reference sequence). The CDR3 is 12 residues long. The CDR3 DNA reads as TGCAGTGCTAGTCCGTCCCTCCGCGAGCAGTACTTC. Its translation is CSASPSLREQYF.

This clonotype was observed at least ten times. The chain carries TRBV20-1 and TRBJ2-3; D is undetermined. Germline lookup yields CDR1 DFQATT and CDR2 SNEGSKA (reference sequence). There are 13 residues in the CDR3. V gave up 0 bases and J gave up 6 bases, with 10 bases separating them. The CDR3 reads CSARDARKDTQYF. In nucleotides, the CDR3 is TGCAGTGCTAGAGATGCGAGAAAGGATACGCAGTATTTT.

This clonotype was counted ten times or more. The rearrangement links TRBV5-6 to TRBJ2-7; D unclear. The CDR3 runs to 11 residues. V was pared by 2 bases and J by 6 bases, with 6 bases between. Germline V gives CDR1 SGHDT, CDR2 YYEEEE. The chain's CDR3 is CASSFRGEQYF. Written as DNA, the CDR3 is TGTGCCAGCAGCTTTCGCGGCGAGCAGTACTTC.

This clonotype was seen many times. The chain joins TRBV20-1 to TRBJ2-5; 7 bases align to TRBD2. Germline V gene lookup returns CDR1 DFQATT and CDR2 SNEGSKA (reference sequence). This CDR3 has 15 amino acids. The DNA of the CDR3 is TGCAGCGTTAAACGAGAGGCGGGAGTGGGTGAGACCCAGTACTTC. This gives the protein CSVKREAGVGETQYF.

This clonotype showed up just once. V and J are TRBV4-3 and TRBJ2-2; 9 bases are shared with TRBD2. CDR3 size: 15 residues. V lost 4 bases and J lost 7; bases outside the gene matches: 7. CDR1 is LGHNA, CDR2 YSLEER, per germline. The CDR3 protein is CASSPSGIGGGELFF. In DNA form, the CDR3 reads TGCGCCAGCAGCCCTAGCGGGATAGGCGGCGGGGAGCTGTTTTTT.

This clonotype has a count of ten or more. This chain uses TRBV20-1 with TRBJ1-1; D perhaps matches TRBD1 (6 bases). Germline-derived CDR1 and CDR2 are DFQATT and SNEGSKA (reference sequence). CDR3 length: 13 amino acids. Trimming left V 5 bases short and J 5 bases short, with 15 bases between. CDR3 sequence: CSAPDRWGTEAFF. CDR3 bases: TGCAGTGCTCCCGACAGGTGGGGGACTGAAGCTTTCTTT.

There are many counts of this clonotype. One junction end disagrees with the germline gene, perhaps due to a read error. The genes are TRBV11-2 and TRBJ2-1, with D maybe TRBD1 (5 bases). Germline CDR1 SGHAT, CDR2 FQNNGV. The CDR3 length is 20 residues. The CDR3: CASSVDLQGFLYSSYNEQFF. The CDR3 nucleotides are TGTGCCAGCAGCGTAGACCTGCAGGGCTTCCTATATAGCTCCTACAATGAGCAGTTCTTC.

This clonotype has at least ten counts. The chain employs TRBV5-1 and TRBJ2-3; possible D gene TRBD1, 5 bases. Trimming removed 0 bases at V and 2 bases at J, with 10 bases between. CDR1 and CDR2 from the germline V gene are SGHRS and YFSETQ. CDR3 length: 15 amino acids. The CDR3 spells CASSLDGALTDTQYF. The CDR3 DNA reads as TGCGCCAGCAGCTTGGATGGGGCCCTCACAGATACGCAGTATTTT.

In this sample, this clonotype turned up many times. The V and J genes are TRBV20-1 and TRBJ1-5; perhaps TRBD1 as D (5 bases). V lost 3 bases and J 13 bases, leaving 10 bases between the germline ends. CDR3 length: 10 amino acids. Germline V gives CDR1 DFQATT, CDR2 SNEGSKA (reference sequence). The CDR3 DNA reads as TGCAGTGCTAGTGGGGACGGGCAGCATTTT. This translates into CSASGDGQHF.

This clonotype was counted at least ten times. The chain combines TRBV20-1 with TRBJ1-1; D is uncertain. The CDR3 extends over 14 amino acids. V lost 5 bases to trimming and J lost 1 base, with 14 bases between them. CDR1 DFQATT and CDR2 SNEGSKA come from the germline V gene (reference sequence). The CDR3, as DNA: TGCAGTGCTGATTACGGACGTACGAACACTGAAGCTTTCTTT. Amino acid sequence: CSADYGRTNTEAFF.

This clonotype was detected many times. This chain uses TRBV6-1 with TRBJ1-5, with D hard to call. Germline V gene sequence: CDR1 MNHNS, CDR2 SASEGT. V was cut by 8 bases and J by 9 bases, with 5 bases left in between. The CDR3 consists of 9 residues. The CDR3 protein is CASGRPQHF. The CDR3 DNA is TGTGCCAGCGGTCGGCCCCAGCATTTT.

This clonotype was seen many times. This chain connects TRBV5-1 to TRBJ2-1; D is unresolved. The V gene's germline CDR1 is SGHRS and CDR2 YFSETQ. Trimming removed 4 bases from V and 1 base from J, with 9 bases in between. The CDR3 extends over 14 amino acids. This CDR3 reads CASSTGNSYNEQFF. CDR3 sequence (DNA): TGCGCCAGCAGCACTGGAAATTCCTACAATGAGCAGTTCTTC.

This clonotype came up a few times. The chain joins TRBV29-1 to TRBJ1-1; a possible D gene is TRBD1 (6 bases). Germline CDR1 and CDR2: SQVTM and ANQGSEA. The CDR3 is 17 residues long. Trimming left V 8 bases short and J 4 bases short, with 29 bases between. CDR3: CSIRQVWGKIDGTEAFF. In DNA, the CDR3 is TGCAGCATTCGACAGGTGTGGGGGAAAATCGACGGCACTGAAGCTTTCTTT.

In this sample, this clonotype turned up a few times. The rearrangement links TRBV6-5 to TRBJ1-5; D gene uncertain. V lost 2 bases to trimming and J lost 6 bases, with 8 bases between them. The germline V gene encodes CDR1 MNHEY and CDR2 SVGAGI. The CDR3 is 13 amino acids. The CDR3 DNA sequence: TGTGCCAGCAGTTACCGGGGATTTCAGCCCCAGCATTTT. Protein product: CASSYRGFQPQHF.

This clonotype was picked up many times. V is TRBV29-1 and J is TRBJ2-2; weak D call: TRBD1 (6 bases). From germline, CDR1 is SQVTM and CDR2 ANQGSEA. The CDR3 covers 11 residues. V dropped 6 bases and J dropped 9 bases, with 11 bases sitting between them. The CDR3 bases are TGCAGCGTAATCAGGGGAAGGGAGCTGTTTTTT. The encoded protein is CSVIRGRELFF.